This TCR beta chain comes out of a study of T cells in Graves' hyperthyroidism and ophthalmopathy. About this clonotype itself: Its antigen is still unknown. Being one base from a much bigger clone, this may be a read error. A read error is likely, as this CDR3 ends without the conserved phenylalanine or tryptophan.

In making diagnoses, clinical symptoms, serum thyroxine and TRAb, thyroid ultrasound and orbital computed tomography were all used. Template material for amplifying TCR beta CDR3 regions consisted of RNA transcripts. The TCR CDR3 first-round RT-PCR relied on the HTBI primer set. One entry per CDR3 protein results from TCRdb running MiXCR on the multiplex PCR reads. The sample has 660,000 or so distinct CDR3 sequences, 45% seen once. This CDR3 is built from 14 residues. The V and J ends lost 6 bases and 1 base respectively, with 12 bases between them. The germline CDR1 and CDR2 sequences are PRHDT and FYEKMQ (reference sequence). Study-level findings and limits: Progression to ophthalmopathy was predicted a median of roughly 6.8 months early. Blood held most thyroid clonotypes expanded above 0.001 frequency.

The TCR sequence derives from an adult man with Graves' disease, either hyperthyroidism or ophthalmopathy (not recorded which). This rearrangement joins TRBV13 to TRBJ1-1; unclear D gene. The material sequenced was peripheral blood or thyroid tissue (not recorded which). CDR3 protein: CASSRFNRNTEAFV. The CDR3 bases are TGTGCCAGCAGTCGATTTAACAGGAACACTGAAGCTTTCGTT.